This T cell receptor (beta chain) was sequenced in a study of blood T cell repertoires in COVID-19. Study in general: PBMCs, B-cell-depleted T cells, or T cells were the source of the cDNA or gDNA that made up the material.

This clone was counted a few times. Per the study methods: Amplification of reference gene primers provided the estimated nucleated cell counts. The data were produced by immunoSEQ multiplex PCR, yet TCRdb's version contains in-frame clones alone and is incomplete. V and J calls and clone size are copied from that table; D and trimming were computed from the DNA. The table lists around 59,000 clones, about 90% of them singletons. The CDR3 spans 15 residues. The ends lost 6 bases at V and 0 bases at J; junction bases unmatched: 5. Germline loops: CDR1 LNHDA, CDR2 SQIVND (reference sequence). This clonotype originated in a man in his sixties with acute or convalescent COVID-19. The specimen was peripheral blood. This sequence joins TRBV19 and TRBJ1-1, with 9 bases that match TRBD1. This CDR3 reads CASRRDRALNTEAFF. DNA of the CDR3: TGTGCCAGTAGACGGGACAGGGCTTTGAACACTGAAGCTTTCTTT.